The clone carrying this T cell receptor beta chain was counted at least ten times. This entry comes from a study of T cell repertoires in cytomegalovirus infection. TCRdb used MiXCR to reprocess the reads, holding one entry per CDR3 protein. The sample lists about 140,000 distinct CDR3 sequences; roughly 6% were seen once. CDR1 and CDR2 (germline): SEHNR, FQNEAQ (reference sequence). V dropped 5 bases and J dropped 5 bases, with 16 bases sitting between them. The CDR3 contains 14 residues. V is TRBV7-9 and J is TRBJ2-7; D possibly corresponds to TRBD1 (5 bases). This TCR was recovered from a human donor in good health (CMV status not recorded). Some clones in this sample may be carry-over from other donors' samples. The sample was PBMCs. The CDR3 region has the DNA TGTGCCAGCAGCCCCCTACAGGTTGGCGACGAGCAGTACTTC. This codes for CASSPLQVGDEQYF.